The rows below give T cell receptor beta chains drawn from one sample of a study of cytomegalovirus exposure and HLA in healthy donors. Profiling relied on immunoSEQ multiplex PCR, and the TCRdb table lists in-frame clones only, not all of them. The sample includes a few hundred thousand clones, 70% to 80% seen only once; the top ten take 15%. Sequencing was done on a sample of PBMCs. These receptors came from a man between 35 and 55 years old in good health and CMV-seronegative. The CDR3 runs from the conserved cysteine through the conserved F or W. The D gene is left open where the match is weak. Not all rows give a size; the values are once, few, many and, for expanded clones, a class.

>few|TRBV27|TRBJ1-1|TRBD1
CASRLTGYTEAFF
TGTGCCAGCAGGTTGACAGGGTACACTGAAGCTTTCTTT
>NA|TRBV5-1|TRBJ2-7|TRBD2
CASRRPGTSGTGEQYF
TGCGCCAGCAGGAGACCCGGGACTAGCGGGACGGGGGAGCAGTACTTC
>NA|TRBV2|TRBJ1-1|NA
CASSEARQGLNTEAFF
TGTGCCAGCAGTGAAGCCCGGCAGGGGTTGAACACTGAAGCTTTCTTT
>once|TRBV2|TRBJ2-7|TRBD1
CASSDRTGVYEQYF
TGTGCCAGCAGTGACCGGACAGGGGTCTACGAGCAGTACTTC
>once|TRBV29-1|TRBJ2-3|TRBD1
CSVELFQGVQYF
TGCAGCGTTGAATTGTTTCAGGGGGTACAGTATTTT
>NA|TRBV30|TRBJ1-5|TRBD1
CAWSEGGSGNQPQHF
TGTGCCTGGAGTGAAGGGGGCTCGGGCAATCAGCCCCAGCATTTT
>NA|TRBV19|TRBJ2-7|TRBD1
CASSPGTGGRSYEQYF
TGTGCCAGTAGTCCCGGGACAGGGGGCCGCTCCTACGAGCAGTACTTC
>NA|TRBV11-2|TRBJ1-1|NA
CASSPHIGGITEAFF
TGTGCCAGCAGCCCCCATATAGGGGGAATAACTGAAGCTTTCTTT
>NA|TRBV7-3|TRBJ2-1|NA
CASSPHTESYNEQFF
TGTGCCAGCAGCCCACACACGGAGTCCTACAATGAGCAGTTCTTC
>once|TRBV6-5|TRBJ1-1|NA
CASSYSQRGNTEAFF
TGTGCCAGCAGTTACTCCCAAAGAGGGAACACTGAAGCTTTCTTT
>NA|TRBV5-4|TRBJ2-7|NA
CASSLIQTREAIQF
TGTGCCAGCAGCTTGATCCAGACTAGGGAGGCGATACAATTC
>NA|TRBV5-1|TRBJ2-1|TRBD2
CASSPLGGRTNEQFF
TGCGCCAGCAGTCCCCTCGGCGGGAGAACCAATGAGCAGTTCTTC
>NA|TRBV30|TRBJ2-5|NA
CAWRPSGQTQYF
TGTGCCTGGAGGCCCAGCGGGCAGACCCAGTACTTC
>NA|TRBV7-9|TRBJ2-7|TRBD1
CASRQTGNFAYEQYF
TGTGCCAGCAGGCAGACAGGGAATTTCGCCTACGAGCAGTACTTC
>NA|TRBV9|TRBJ2-2|TRBD1
CASSLPRTGNTGELFF
TGTGCCAGCAGCCTACCTAGGACAGGTAACACCGGGGAGCTGTTTTTT
>NA|TRBV30|TRBJ2-7|TRBD2
CAWVRGLAGAGEQYF
TGTGCCTGGGTGAGAGGACTAGCGGGAGCAGGCGAGCAGTACTTC
>NA|TRBV6-1|TRBJ2-7|NA
CACRRGPERYEQYF
TGTGCCTGCCGGCGAGGACCAGAGCGGTACGAGCAGTACTTC
>NA|TRBV19|TRBJ2-2|TRBD1
CASSISGTVGAGELFF
TGTGCCAGTAGTATTTCCGGGACAGTAGGCGCCGGGGAGCTGTTTTTT
>NA|TRBV5-1|TRBJ2-1|NA
CASSLGGGQVNEQFF
TGCGCCAGCAGCTTGGGAGGGGGTCAAGTCAATGAGCAGTTCTTC
>NA|TRBV9|TRBJ1-5|TRBD1
CASSVGGTVNQPQHF
TGTGCCAGCAGCGTAGGGGGGACAGTCAATCAGCCCCAGCATTTT
>NA|TRBV28|TRBJ1-1|TRBD1
CASTKGQPNTEAFF
TGTGCCAGCACCAAGGGACAGCCGAACACTGAAGCTTTCTTT
>NA|TRBV2|TRBJ2-1|TRBD1
CASSLEGQAYNEQFF
TGTGCCAGCAGCCTTGAGGGACAGGCCTACAATGAGCAGTTCTTC
>NA|TRBV11-2|TRBJ2-2|NA
CASRSGPNTGELFF
TGTGCCAGCAGGTCGGGTCCGAACACCGGGGAGCTGTTTTTT
>NA|TRBV7-3|TRBJ2-3|NA
CASSPDMEDTQYF
TGTGCCAGCAGCCCCGACATGGAGGACACGCAGTATTTT
>NA|TRBV14|TRBJ1-2|NA
CASSRQIAGPYGYTF
TGTGCCAGCAGCCGACAGATAGCGGGACCATATGGCTACACCTTC
>NA|TRBV5-1|TRBJ2-2|TRBD1
CASSLGGQTSGELFF
TGCGCCAGCAGCTTGGGGGGACAGACAAGCGGGGAGCTGTTTTTT
>few|TRBV6-6|TRBJ1-2|NA
CASSHGAGGLEGYTF
TGTGCCAGCAGTCACGGAGCAGGAGGACTTGAGGGCTACACCTTC
>NA|TRBV10-3|TRBJ2-7|NA
CAISGTATYEQYF
TGTGCCATCAGTGGGACAGCAACCTACGAGCAGTACTTC
>NA|TRBV6-1|TRBJ2-1|NA
CASTPAGADNEQFF
TGTGCCAGCACCCCCGCGGGGGCTGACAATGAGCAGTTCTTC
>NA|TRBV4-3|TRBJ2-2|NA
CASSRSRFAGELFF
TGCGCCAGCAGCCGTTCTAGGTTTGCCGGGGAGCTGTTTTTT
>NA|TRBV10-3|TRBJ2-5|NA
CAISEWTDQETQYF
TGTGCCATCAGTGAGTGGACAGACCAAGAGACCCAGTACTTC
>NA|TRBV9|TRBJ1-1|NA
CASSVRADTEAFF
TGTGCCAGCAGCGTAAGAGCCGACACTGAAGCTTTCTTT
>NA|TRBV28|TRBJ1-1|TRBD1
CASSPTLGTGHTEAFF
TGTGCCAGCAGTCCTACTTTGGGGACAGGCCACACTGAAGCTTTCTTT
>NA|TRBV7-2|TRBJ2-5|TRBD2
CASSSPTSGRRETQYF
TGTGCCAGCAGCTCCCCGACTAGCGGGAGGAGAGAGACCCAGTACTTC
>NA|TRBV5-5|TRBJ1-2|TRBD1
CASSLDRGYEGYTF
TGTGCCAGCAGCTTGGACAGGGGTTACGAGGGCTACACCTTC
>NA|TRBV7-3|TRBJ1-2|TRBD1
CASSPNSGTGDGYTF
TGTGCCAGCAGCCCCAATTCCGGGACAGGGGATGGCTACACCTTC
>NA|TRBV28|TRBJ2-3|NA
CASGLTTAGSTDTQYF
TGTGCCAGCGGCCTGACCACAGCGGGTAGCACAGATACGCAGTATTTT
>NA|TRBV27|TRBJ2-7|NA
CASSFRRGSHEQYF
TGTGCCAGCAGTTTCAGGCGAGGGTCGCACGAGCAGTACTTC
>NA|TRBV19|TRBJ2-1|TRBD2
CASSPLAGGDNEQFF
TGTGCCAGTAGCCCTTTAGCGGGAGGGGACAATGAGCAGTTCTTC
>NA|TRBV10-3|TRBJ2-1|TRBD1
CAISESGTGKFF
TGTGCCATCAGTGAGTCTGGGACAGGGAAGTTCTTC
>NA|TRBV6-5|TRBJ1-2|NA
CASSQGFNYGYTF
TGTGCCAGCAGCCAGGGATTTAACTATGGCTACACCTTC
>NA|TRBV7-9|TRBJ1-5|NA
CASSHTAFNQPQHF
TGTGCCAGCAGCCATACAGCCTTCAATCAGCCCCAGCATTTT
>once|TRBV9|TRBJ2-3|TRBD2
CASSPPGSGGAPDTQYF
TGTGCCAGCAGCCCTCCTGGGAGCGGGGGGGCCCCAGATACGCAGTATTTT
>NA|TRBV2|TRBJ1-4|TRBD1
CASIGQAKEKLFF
TGTGCCAGTATAGGACAGGCAAAAGAAAAACTGTTTTTT
>once|TRBV5-1|TRBJ2-1|NA
CASSLPGNEQFF
TGCGCCAGCAGCTTGCCCGGGAATGAGCAGTTCTTC
>few|TRBV29-1|TRBJ2-2|TRBD1
CSVEDGQGLNTGELFF
TGCAGCGTTGAAGACGGACAGGGGTTGAACACCGGGGAGCTGTTTTTT
>NA|TRBV19|TRBJ2-3|NA
CASSIVGDNAQYF
TGTGCCAGTAGTATAGTTGGGGACAACGCGCAGTATTTT
>NA|TRBV11-2|TRBJ2-2|NA
CASSDLREAGELFF
TGTGCCAGCAGCGACCTCCGGGAAGCCGGGGAGCTGTTTTTT